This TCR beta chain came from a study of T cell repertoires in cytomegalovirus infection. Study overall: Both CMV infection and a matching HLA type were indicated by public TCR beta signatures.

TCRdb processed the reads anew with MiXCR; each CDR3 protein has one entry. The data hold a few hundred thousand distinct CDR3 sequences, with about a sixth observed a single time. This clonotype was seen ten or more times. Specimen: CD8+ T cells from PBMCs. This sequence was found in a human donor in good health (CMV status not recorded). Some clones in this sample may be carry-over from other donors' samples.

CDR3 nucleotide sequence: TGTGCCAGCAGCGCTGGTCGAGCGGGGGGTCCACAAGAGACCCAGTACTTC. It is translated as CASSAGRAGGPQETQYF. The rearrangement uses TRBV7-2 and TRBJ2-5; the match to TRBD2 covers 9 bases. Germline trimming cut 5 bases from V and 2 bases from J; bases unmatched to any gene: 12. The V gene's germline CDR1 is SGHTA and CDR2 FQGNSA. The CDR3 is 17 residues long.